One and the same sample provided the 17 T cell receptor beta chains below, sequenced in a study of shared clonotypes between healthy human individuals. TCRdb's table, derived via immunoSEQ multiplex PCR, lists solely in-frame clones and lacks some. The repertoire holds 900,000 to 1,200,000 clones, with about four fifths as singletons. The sequenced material came from memory CD4+ T cells from PBMCs. Subset defined: CD45RA-negative fraction. These TCRs come from a man aged 18 to 30 in good health. Some clones in this sample may be carry-over from other donors' samples.

The chain employs TRBV5-4 and TRBJ2-5, with D perhaps matching TRBD2 (6 bases). The length of the CDR3 is 14 residues. V shed 4 bases and J shed 2 bases, with 12 bases lying between them. Germline V gene sequence: CDR1 SGHNT, CDR2 YYREEE (reference sequence). The CDR3, as DNA: TGTGCCAGCAGCGTTGGGACTTTACAAGAGACCCAGTACTTC. Encoded protein: CASSVGTLQETQYF.

This clone appeared once. The V gene is TRBV7-2, the J gene TRBJ1-5, with TRBD1 as a possible D gene (5 bases). Germline CDR1 is SGHTA and CDR2 is FQGNSA. V was clipped by 5 bases and J by 3 bases, with 8 bases between them. This CDR3 region has 13 residues. CDR3 loop: CASSPGTNQPQHF. The CDR3 DNA sequence: TGTGCCAGCAGCCCAGGGACCAATCAGCCCCAGCATTTT.

The chain recombines TRBV14 with TRBJ2-1; maybe TRBD1 (5 bases). The CDR3 has 14 residues. Trimming pared 4 bases from V and 6 bases from J, leaving 13 bases between. In germline, CDR1 is SGHDN, CDR2 FVKESK. As DNA, the CDR3 is TGTGCCAGCAGCCTAGGCAGACAGTTCAATGAGCAGTTCTTC. Protein: CASSLGRQFNEQFF.

This chain connects TRBV7-8 to TRBJ2-1, with D possibly called TRBD1 or TRBD2 (6 bases each). The length of the CDR3 is 15 residues. Trimming pared 3 bases from V and 5 bases from J, leaving 14 bases between. In germline, CDR1 is SGHVS, CDR2 FQNEAQ. The CDR3 is CASSLGLGGNNEQFF. In DNA, the CDR3 is TGTGCCAGCAGCTTGGGACTTGGGGGCAACAATGAGCAGTTCTTC.

With respect to this clone: A read error likely explains this, since a far larger clone differs by one base. The conserved phenylalanine or tryptophan normally closing the CDR3 is absent here, so this likely arose from a read error. The chain recombines TRBV20-1 with TRBJ2-7, with unresolved D. CDR1 is DFQATT, CDR2 SNEGSKA, per germline (reference sequence). The CDR3 totals 11 residues. V lost 3 bases, J lost 6 bases, and 9 bases lay in between. Here the CDR3 reads CSASGFLEQYL. The CDR3 nucleotides are TGCAGTGCTAGTGGGTTTCTCGAGCAGTACCTC.

The V gene is TRBV5-1, the J gene TRBJ1-3; 7 bases are shared with TRBD1. This CDR3 contains 12 residues. V lost 4 bases, J lost 9 bases, and 4 bases stayed unmatched. CDR1 and CDR2 from the germline V gene are SGHRS and YFSETQ. The CDR3, as DNA: TGCGCCAGCAGCAGGGGGCAGGGCACCATATATTTT. It encodes CASSRGQGTIYF.

To note about this clone: A much larger clone lies one base from this, so it may be a read error. The CDR3: CSVEGTSVDRETQYF. DNA for the CDR3: TGCAGCGTTGAAGGGACTAGCGTGGACCGAGAGACCCAGTACTTC. The chain has TRBV29-1 and TRBJ2-5; 9 bases map to TRBD2. After removal of 1 base from V and 4 bases from J, the junction contained 7 bases not matched to a gene. From germline, CDR1 is SQVTM and CDR2 ANQGSEA. The CDR3 totals 15 residues.

The chain couples TRBV15 to TRBJ2-1, with 7 bases identical to TRBD2. The CDR3 is 16 residues long. The junction had 13 bases not matched to a gene; V was cut back by 4 bases and J by 7 bases. The germline CDR1 and CDR2 sequences are LNHNV and YYDKDF (reference sequence). The CDR3: CATSTLPGTMTNEQFF. In DNA form, the CDR3 reads TGTGCCACCAGCACCCTCCCCGGGACTATGACGAATGAGCAGTTCTTC.

On this clone itself: Other DNA sequences in the same sample also yield this CDR3. This sequence joins TRBV5-1 and TRBJ2-5, with D uncertain. Trimming left V 0 bases short and J 2 bases short, with 8 bases between. CDR1 is SGHRS and CDR2 is YFSETQ in the germline V gene. The CDR3 length is 14 residues. CDR3 sequence: CASSLGTAQETQYF. The DNA for the CDR3 is TGCGCCAGCAGCTTGGGGACGGCTCAAGAGACCCAGTACTTC. Together with reference TRBV5-1 and TRBJ2-5, the CDR3 gives the full variable domain: KAGVTQTPRYLIKTRGQQVTLSCSPISGHRSVSWYQQTPGQGLQFLFEYFSETQRNKGNFPGRFSGRQFSNSRSEMNVSTLELGDSALYLCASSLGTAQETQYFGPGTRLLVL.

This chain joins TRBV15 and TRBJ1-5, with D unresolved. Germline CDR1 is LNHNV and CDR2 is YYDKDF (reference sequence). The CDR3 is 12 amino acids. With 4 bases removed from V and 5 bases from J, the gap between germline ends came to 6 bases. In DNA, the CDR3 is TGTGCCACCAGCACAGGTTATCAGCCCCAGCATTTT. Its translation is CATSTGYQPQHF.

The chain employs TRBV5-1 and TRBJ2-6; 8 bases are shared with TRBD2. CDR3 length equals 15 residues. Per the germline V gene, CDR1 is SGHRS and CDR2 is YFSETQ. Trimming at V came to 4 bases and at J to 2 bases, leaving 2 bases not matched to a gene. The CDR3 here is CASSPGGPGANVLTF. The CDR3 DNA follows: TGCGCCAGCAGCCCGGGAGGGCCTGGGGCCAACGTCCTGACTTTC. Variable domain in full (rest from reference TRBV5-1 and TRBJ2-6): KAGVTQTPRYLIKTRGQQVTLSCSPISGHRSVSWYQQTPGQGLQFLFEYFSETQRNKGNFPGRFSGRQFSNSRSEMNVSTLELGDSALYLCASSPGGPGANVLTFGAGSRLTVL.

The chain links TRBV5-1 to TRBJ2-3; D is tentatively TRBD1 or TRBD2 (5 bases each). V lost 0 bases and J lost 3, with 14 bases in between. The CDR3 contains 16 residues. Germline loops: CDR1 SGHRS, CDR2 YFSETQ. The CDR3 sequence: CASSLERGARTDTQYF. CDR3 in DNA: TGCGCCAGCAGCTTGGAAAGAGGGGCTAGAACAGATACGCAGTATTTT.

This rearrangement joins TRBV28 to TRBJ2-7; 9 positions agree with TRBD1. Germline lookup yields CDR1 MDHEN and CDR2 SYDVKM. This CDR3 contains 16 residues. V shed 6 bases and J 2 bases; nucleotides not matched to a gene: 11. The DNA of the CDR3 is TGTGCCAGCAGACCCACAAGGGGGACAGGGACCTACGAGCAGTACTTC. Residues: CASRPTRGTGTYEQYF.

This clone was observed once. The chain is built from TRBV30 and TRBJ2-1; no definite D call. In germline, CDR1 is GTSNPN, CDR2 SVGIG (reference sequence). V lost 2 bases and J lost 4, with 9 bases in between. The CDR3 runs to 13 residues. The chain's CDR3 is CAWSKDVYNEQFF. Written as DNA, the CDR3 is TGTGCCTGGAGTAAAGACGTTTACAATGAGCAGTTCTTC.

The CDR3, as DNA: TGTGCCTGGGGAGACAGCTATAATGAAAAACTGTTTTTT. Encoded protein: CAWGDSYNEKLFF. The genes are TRBV30 and TRBJ1-4; D is perhaps TRBD1 (5 bases). V lost 5 bases and J lost 4, with 11 bases in between. Germline assignment: CDR1 GTSNPN and CDR2 SVGIG (reference sequence). There are 13 residues in the CDR3. The full variable domain, completed using reference TRBV30 and TRBJ1-4, is SQTIHQWPATLVQPVGSPLSLECTVEGTSNPNLYWYRQAAGRGLQLLFYSVGIGQISSEVPQNLSASRPQDRQFILSSKKLLLSDSGFYLCAWGDSYNEKLFFGSGTQLSVL.

This rearrangement joins TRBV5-4 to TRBJ2-3, with 8 positions matching TRBD2. The J segment lost 6 bases and the V segment lost 1 base, leaving 16 bases of the junction unmatched. Germline V gives CDR1 SGHNT, CDR2 YYREEE (reference sequence). The CDR3 covers 18 residues. The CDR3 DNA follows: TGTGCCAGCAGCTTGCTTAGCCTAGCGGGCGGAATTCCCGATACGCAGTATTTT. It specifies CASSLLSLAGGIPDTQYF.

This clone was counted a single time. Here the CDR3 reads CASSTGQGRGDTEAFF. The CDR3 DNA is TGTGCCAGCAGCACCGGACAGGGCAGAGGGGACACTGAAGCTTTCTTT. V and J are TRBV7-2 and TRBJ1-1; TRBD1 matches 8 bases. This CDR3 spans 16 amino acids. Trimming at V came to 5 bases and at J to 3 bases, leaving 11 bases not matched to a gene. The germline V gene has CDR1 SGHTA and CDR2 FQGNSA.